This T cell receptor beta chain is drawn from a study of shared clonotypes between healthy human individuals (dated by TCRdb to the early 2020s). With respect to the entire study: A couple of women and a few men aged 18 to 49 years were included in the cohort. For each donor, CD4 naive and CD4 memory were each given three plates, CD8 naive was given two plates, and CD8 memory was given one plate. To estimate repertoire size and how much clonotypes are shared between individuals, the study performed deep sequencing of blood TCR repertoires from a handful of healthy adults. Libraries were prepared and TCR repertoires were sequenced by different laboratories using diverse techniques, in order to increase sequencing depth and limit assay-specific biases. Per donor, leukapheresis produced somewhere between about 0.85 and 9.5 billion PBMCs. General study outcomes and caveats: Rarefaction of sorted-subset datasets indicated incomplete sequencing despite the large sequencing depth. Sharing across several donors was observed for around 5% of naive CD4, less than 4% of naive CD8, over 2% of memory CD4, and about 0.4% of memory CD8 clonotypes. Pairwise subsampling led to the expectation that sequencing depth would affect the degree of clonotype sharing among donors. Larger estimated clonotype richness was generally found for naive subsets than for memory subsets. The small number of donors limited the genetic and exposure-history diversity represented. Compared with non-shared clonotypes, clonotypes shared by all four sorted-subset donors had higher generation probabilities. Sampling was limited to blood, and TCR repertoires in tissue likely differ from TCR repertoires in blood.

TCR CDR3 regions were amplified from genomic DNA by multiplex PCR using the deep immunoSEQ assay. For each cell subset, the extracted genomic DNA was distributed evenly across all wells of several immunoSEQ 96-well plates, and each plate served as one replicate. For sorted subsets, 200 to 250 ng of genomic DNA, equivalent to around 29,000 T cell genomes, went into each replicate PCR. The purified libraries were quantified using a Qubit 3.0 fluorometer, sized with a Bioanalyzer 2100, and then quantified again using the KAPA Library Quantification kit. Every immunoSEQ 96-well plate was sequenced on a dedicated single-read 150-cycle Illumina NextSeq 550 flow cell. The source study handled its data this way. Because only junctional sequences without quality scores were contained in the immunoSEQ output, filtering matching that applied to full-length reads could not be performed. Sequences were annotated with PyIR, a Python wrapper for IgBLAST v1.9, and V/J genes and CDR3 were assigned using IMGT germline references. Any read was removed if the V/J assignment was weak (E-value above 1e-6), the CDR3 was missing, or the read contained stop codons, out-of-frame junctions, or ambiguous translated residues. A V3J clonotype was defined by an identical inferred V gene, J gene, and CDR3 amino acid sequence. Percentage overlap between repertoires was computed as shared unique clonotypes divided by the size of the smaller repertoire. Richness of each repertoire was evaluated using RTK rarefaction, the Chao1 estimator, and Recon v2.1 estimates of unobserved clonotypes. Generation probabilities were computed with OLGA for all TCRbeta clonotypes obtained by the gDNA method from a few donors. TCRdb took this table from immuneACCESS and kept in-frame rearrangements with V and J called. Such tables lack part of the clones; where checked against another copy, unresolved V genes explain under half of the gap, and the rest is unexplained. The D gene and trimming were derived from the DNA, and the V and J assignments and clone size from that table. For this sample there are fewer than 700,000 clones; 85% to 95% appear just once. The top ten clonotypes cover approximately 0.11% of the sample.

CD8 naive samples were obtained by positive selection for CCR7 among CD45RO-negative cells, yielding a CD45RA+CCR7+ population from which TemRA cells were excluded. The donors were healthy, HIV-negative adults who had no recently reported acute infections or vaccinations. Every donor was a Caucasian adult living in Nashville, Tennessee, USA. Blood was collected by leukapheresis, and PBMCs were isolated by Ficoll-Histopaque density gradient centrifugation and then cryopreserved in liquid nitrogen vapor phase. Analytical flow cytometry was used to check the purity and quantity of each magnetically sorted T cell population. Genomic DNA was isolated from every sorted fraction and measured by UV absorbance on a Nanodrop 2000c. CDR1 LNHDA and CDR2 SQIVND were looked up in the germline V gene (reference sequence). From the cysteine up to the phenylalanine, the CDR3 has a length of 13 residues. The DNA shown is the 39-base CDR3, in frame from base 1. V was cut back by 4 bases and J by 7 bases, leaving a gap of 11 bases between them.

Concerning this clone: Its antigen remains unidentified. Base quality data are lacking; no much larger clone is found one base away.

Material: naive CD8+ T cells sorted from blood. The sample's cell subset or site, from its label and the paper: CD45RA+CCR7+. The receptor was isolated from a woman aged 25 to 39 in good health. The chain couples TRBV19 to TRBJ1-5; TRBD1 is a possible D gene, resting on 5 matching bases. CDR3 reads: CASSKTEPQPQHF. Here is the DNA: TGTGCCAGTAGTAAGACAGAGCCACAGCCCCAGCATTTT.